This TCR beta chain originates from a study of blood T cell repertoires in COVID-19 (dated by TCRdb to the early 2020s). Describing the broader study: The collaborator samples originated in the United States, Italy and Spain and spanned the acute and convalescent phases of COVID-19. Samples came from the ongoing ImmuneRACE study (first 160 participants) plus 1,254 subjects from 6 global collaborators. Where available, HLA class I and class II types were obtained from metadata supplied by the sample provider rather than from assay-based typing. Subjects who had been exposed to COVID-19, were actively infected with it, or had recovered from it provided the deeply sampled blood TCRbeta repertoires that made up the dataset. The repertoires were made available in a free public database intended to serve as a resource for research on the immune response to SARS-CoV-2. Nearly every sample came with metadata listing a de-identified subject ID, COVID-19 status, age in years and sex. The prospective study material was composed of cDNA or gDNA derived from T cells, B-cell-depleted T cells, or PBMCs. Results the study describes overall, beyond this receptor: The quantity of clinical and demographic metadata differed by source and by participant and was supplied without curation.

The CDR3 numbers 16 residues from cysteine through phenylalanine. Of all the DNA, just the CDR3 is kept, 48 bases in frame from base 1. CDR1 and CDR2, per the germline V gene (reference sequence), are MNHEY and SMNVEV. Trimmed from V: 2 bases; trimmed from J: 7 bases; junction bases lacking a gene match: 6. Collaborating institutions collected whole blood in K2EDTA tubes following their own protocols. Collaborator samples were shipped for TCRbeta analysis as frozen whole blood, isolated PBMCs, or DNA extracted from either sample type. Notes on this clone: Its target antigen remains unknown. Per-base qualities were not stored, and no clone one base away is much larger.

TCRbeta CDR3 regions were amplified from genomic DNA using the immunoSEQ Assay, a bias-controlled multiplex PCR. The authors processed their data as follows. The number of nucleated cells in each sample was estimated by amplification of reference gene primers within the assay. To quantify the absolute abundance of each unique TCRbeta CDR3 rearrangement, sequence reads were collapsed and filtered. Productive Simpson clonality was computed per sample as the square root of Simpson's diversity index over productive rearrangements. Not all clones reach the TCRdb copy of this immuneACCESS table, which keeps in-frame sequences only. Checked studies attribute under half of the gap to unresolved V genes and leave the rest unexplained. Clone size and V and J calls were adopted from that table, with D and trimming inferred from the DNA. The sample contains 75,000 to 100,000 clones, roughly nine tenths of them found a single time. Less than 6.5% of the sample belongs to the ten largest clones.

The sample was peripheral blood. This TCR came from a man aged 60 to 69 with acute or convalescent COVID-19. The sequence joins TRBV27 to TRBJ1-6, with 9 middle bases fitting TRBD1. DNA sequence: TGTGCCAGCAGTTTAAAGGGACAGGGTAACAATTCACCCCTCCACTTT. Its protein is CASSLKGQGNNSPLHF.